The clone carrying this T cell receptor beta chain has just one count. These data originate in a study of blood T cell repertoires in COVID-19. Overall study context: Collection of acute and convalescent COVID-19 samples took place in the United States, Italy and Spain. The cDNA or gDNA used as material had been derived from T cells, B-cell-depleted T cells, or PBMCs.

Donors in Cohort 3 counted as recovered after two negative PCRs, clearance, or symptom resolution. Authors' processing steps: How many nucleated cells were present was estimated from reference gene primer amplification. Generated by immunoSEQ multiplex PCR, the TCRdb table keeps only in-frame clones and is missing some. The DNA gave D and trimming, while V, J and clone size come from that table. This repertoire shows hundreds of thousands of clones, about 90% found once; its top ten account for about 2.7%. The germline V and J ends were trimmed by 5 bases and 4 bases, with 22 bases remaining between them. Per the germline V gene, CDR1 is SGHTA and CDR2 is FQGNSA. The CDR3 sequence is 17 residues long.

The sequence was obtained from a woman in her 30s who had recovered from COVID-19. The sequencing input was PBMCs or T cells enriched from blood (not recorded which). The rearrangement joins TRBV7-2 to TRBJ2-3; maybe TRBD2 (6 bases). This CDR3 is CASSITGTPFGPDTQYF. The DNA for the CDR3 is TGTGCCAGCAGCATCACCGGGACTCCCTTCGGCCCAGATACGCAGTATTTT.